The rows below give T cell receptor beta chains drawn from one sample of a study of blood T cell repertoires in COVID-19. TCRdb's copy holds only in-frame clones and misses some; the assay was immunoSEQ multiplex PCR. The sample yields about 190,000 clones, roughly 80% seen once. The material sequenced was peripheral blood. All receptors come from a man aged 50-59 years who had recovered from COVID-19. Each CDR3 is given without its conserved first and last residue.

TRBV24-1	TRBJ2-7	ATSDSTSHDKPYEQY
TRBV18	TRBJ2-7	ASSPVALVGTGQYEQY
TRBV2	TRBJ2-1	ASSATGSLIYNEQF
TRBV7-2	TRBJ2-3	ASSLLAGRTDTQY
TRBV5-4	TRBJ1-3	ASSTWTGAGNTIY
TRBV29-1	TRBJ2-3	SVEGATGVDTQY
TRBV2	TRBJ2-5	ASLLAETQY
TRBV28	TRBJ1-4	ASRITGGKLF
TRBV4-3	TRBJ2-2	ASSPLQIAGANTGELF
TRBV27	TRBJ2-7	ASRTSGPGLAGGPPHEQY
TRBV5-4	TRBJ2-1	ASSSGLTISYNEQF
TRBV7-2	TRBJ2-5	ASSPGLAEETQY
TRBV28	TRBJ1-1	ASSYPTLQGSGGTMKTEAF
TRBV25-1	TRBJ2-1	ASSTPGTGGRNEQF
TRBV19	TRBJ1-5	ATTSPGTGGFGQPQH
TRBV7-9	TRBJ2-1	ASSPPGGGGI
TRBV2	TRBJ1-5	ASKSGLGNQPQH
TRBV7-8	TRBJ2-4	ASSFPRGGIQY
TRBV13	TRBJ2-1	ASSLGTSGSQTEQF
TRBV20-1	TRBJ2-7	SARQAYEQY
TRBV6-5	TRBJ1-3	ASGFGQSSGNTIY
TRBV30	TRBJ2-1	AWTGLAGNEQF
TRBV4-1	TRBJ2-1	ASSRQETSRPYNEQF
TRBV7-9	TRBJ2-1	ASSPGGGMNEQF
TRBV10-1	TRBJ2-3	ASSVTGRTTDTQY
TRBV6-5	TRBJ1-1	ASSYGGANTEAF
TRBV5-1	TRBJ1-2	ASSLAGRGGYGYT
TRBV7-2	TRBJ2-1	ASSSQGGEQF
TRBV25-1	TRBJ1-5	ASSDTRFSNQPQH
TRBV5-6	TRBJ1-2	ASSLGQGLNYGYT
TRBV7-9	TRBJ1-2	ASSPIDGGEDGYT